This TCR beta chain was sequenced during a study of blood T cell repertoires in COVID-19. Study in general: T cells, B-cell-depleted T cells, or PBMCs provided the cDNA or gDNA that served as material.

The CDR3 runs to 14 residues. CDR1 is LNHDA and CDR2 is SQIVND in the germline V gene (reference sequence). The ends were cut back, 6 bases at V and 4 bases at J, with 15 bases in the middle. Here immunoSEQ multiplex PCR was the method, and the copy in TCRdb shows in-frame clones only, minus some. The table lists hundreds of thousands of clones, roughly 92% of them singletons, with around 0.84% in the top ten. J is TRBJ1-2 and V is TRBV19; D remains unclear. Sequenced sample: peripheral blood. The origin of this receptor is a man aged 55 to 70 with COVID-19, enrolled during active disease. DNA of the CDR3: TGTGCCAGTAGGCGGGAAATCGATATCTATGGCTACACCTTC. This codes for CASRREIDIYGYTF. The full variable domain, completed using reference TRBV19 and TRBJ1-2, is DGGITQSPKYLFRKEGQNVTLSCEQNLNHDAMYWYRQDPGQGLRLIYYSQIVNDFQKGDIAEGYSVSREKKESFPLTVTSAQKNPTAFYLCASRREIDIYGYTFGSGTRLTVV.